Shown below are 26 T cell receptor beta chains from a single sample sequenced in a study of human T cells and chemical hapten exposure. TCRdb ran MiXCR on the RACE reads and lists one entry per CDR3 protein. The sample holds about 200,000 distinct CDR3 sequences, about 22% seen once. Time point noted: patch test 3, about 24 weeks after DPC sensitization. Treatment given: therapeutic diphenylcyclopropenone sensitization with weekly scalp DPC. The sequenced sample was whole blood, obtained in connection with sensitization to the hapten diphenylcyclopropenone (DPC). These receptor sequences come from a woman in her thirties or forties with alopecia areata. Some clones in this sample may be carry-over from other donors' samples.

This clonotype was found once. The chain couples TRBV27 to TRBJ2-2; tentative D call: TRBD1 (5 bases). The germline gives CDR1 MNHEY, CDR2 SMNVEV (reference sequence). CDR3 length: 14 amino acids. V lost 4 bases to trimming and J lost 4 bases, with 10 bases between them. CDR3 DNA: TGTGCCAGCAGTTCGCAGGGTGGCACCGGGGAGCTGTTTTTT. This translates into CASSSQGGTGELFF.

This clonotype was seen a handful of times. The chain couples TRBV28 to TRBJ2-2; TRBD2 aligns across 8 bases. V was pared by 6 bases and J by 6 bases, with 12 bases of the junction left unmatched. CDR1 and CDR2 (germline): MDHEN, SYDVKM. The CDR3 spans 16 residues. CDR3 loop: CASRGTGGGAAGELFF. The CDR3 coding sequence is TGTGCCAGCAGGGGTACCGGGGGGGGCGCCGCCGGGGAGCTGTTTTTT. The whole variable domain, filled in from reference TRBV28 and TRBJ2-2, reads DVKVTQSSRYLVKRTGEKVFLECVQDMDHENMFWYRQDPGLGLRLIYFSYDVKMKEKGDIPEGYSVSREKKERFSLILESASTNQTSMYLCASRGTGGGAAGELFFGEGSRLTVL.

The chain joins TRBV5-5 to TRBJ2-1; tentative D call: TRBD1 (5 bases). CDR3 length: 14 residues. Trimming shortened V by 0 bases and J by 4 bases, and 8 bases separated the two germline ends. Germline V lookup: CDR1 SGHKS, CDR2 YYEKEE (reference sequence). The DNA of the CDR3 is TGTGCCAGCAGCTTGGATACAGGTTACAATGAGCAGTTCTTC. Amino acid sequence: CASSLDTGYNEQFF.

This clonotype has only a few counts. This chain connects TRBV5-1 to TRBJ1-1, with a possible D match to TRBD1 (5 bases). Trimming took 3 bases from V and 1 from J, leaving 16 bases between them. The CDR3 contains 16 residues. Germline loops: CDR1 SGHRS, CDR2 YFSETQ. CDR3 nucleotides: TGCGCCAGCAGCTCGTTCGTCAGGGTCGGGAACACTGAAGCTTTCTTT. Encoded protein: CASSSFVRVGNTEAFF. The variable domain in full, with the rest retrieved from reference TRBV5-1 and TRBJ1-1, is KAGVTQTPRYLIKTRGQQVTLSCSPISGHRSVSWYQQTPGQGLQFLFEYFSETQRNKGNFPGRFSGRQFSNSRSEMNVSTLELGDSALYLCASSSFVRVGNTEAFFGQGTRLTVV.

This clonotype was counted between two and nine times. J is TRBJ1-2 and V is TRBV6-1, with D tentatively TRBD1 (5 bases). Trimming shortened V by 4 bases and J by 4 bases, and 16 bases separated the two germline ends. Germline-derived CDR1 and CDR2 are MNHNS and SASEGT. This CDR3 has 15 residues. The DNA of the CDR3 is TGTGCCAGCAGTGTTGGCGGGGGAGTTTTCTATGGCTACACCTTC. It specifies CASSVGGGVFYGYTF.

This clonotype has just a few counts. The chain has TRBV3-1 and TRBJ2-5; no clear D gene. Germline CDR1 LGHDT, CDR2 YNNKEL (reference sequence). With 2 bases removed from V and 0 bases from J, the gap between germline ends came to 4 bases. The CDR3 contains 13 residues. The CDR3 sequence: CASSQTDQETQYF. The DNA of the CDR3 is TGTGCCAGCAGCCAAACGGACCAAGAGACCCAGTACTTC.

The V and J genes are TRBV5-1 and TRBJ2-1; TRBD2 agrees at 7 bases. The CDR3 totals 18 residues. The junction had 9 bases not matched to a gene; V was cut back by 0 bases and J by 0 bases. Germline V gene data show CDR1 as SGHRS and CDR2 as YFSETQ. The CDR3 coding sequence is TGCGCCAGCAGCTTGGCTGCTAGCGGCACCCTCTCCTACAATGAGCAGTTCTTC. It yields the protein CASSLAASGTLSYNEQFF.

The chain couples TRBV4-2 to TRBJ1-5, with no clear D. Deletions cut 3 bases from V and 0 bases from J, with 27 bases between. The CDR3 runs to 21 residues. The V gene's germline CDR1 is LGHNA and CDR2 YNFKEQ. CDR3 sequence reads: CASSHDPGVLRIMCSNQPQHF. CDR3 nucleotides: TGTGCCAGCAGCCATGACCCCGGGGTCCTGAGGATCATGTGTAGCAATCAGCCCCAGCATTTT.

In DNA, the CDR3 is TGTGCCACCAGTGGGATAGGAGACCGCTCCTACAATGAGCAGTTCTTC. This encodes CATSGIGDRSYNEQFF. V is TRBV24-1 and J is TRBJ2-1; D gene uncertain. The CDR3 is 16 amino acids. The germline V gene encodes CDR1 KGHDR and CDR2 SFDVKD. V lost 5 bases and J lost 0, with 13 bases in between.

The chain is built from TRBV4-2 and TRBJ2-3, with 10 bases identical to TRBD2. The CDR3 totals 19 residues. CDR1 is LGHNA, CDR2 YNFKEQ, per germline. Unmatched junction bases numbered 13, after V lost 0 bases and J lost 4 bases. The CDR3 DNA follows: TGTGCCAGCAGCCAAGATGGGTCTAGCGGGAGTATCCCACCAGATACGCAGTATTTT. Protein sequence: CASSQDGSSGSIPPDTQYF.

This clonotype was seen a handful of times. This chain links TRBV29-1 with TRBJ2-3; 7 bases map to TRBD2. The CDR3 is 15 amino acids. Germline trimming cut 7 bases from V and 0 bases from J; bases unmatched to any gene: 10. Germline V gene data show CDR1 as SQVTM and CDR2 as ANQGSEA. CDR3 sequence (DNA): TGCAGCGCACGGTGGGGGGGAACTAGCACAGATACGCAGTATTTT. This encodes CSARWGGTSTDTQYF.

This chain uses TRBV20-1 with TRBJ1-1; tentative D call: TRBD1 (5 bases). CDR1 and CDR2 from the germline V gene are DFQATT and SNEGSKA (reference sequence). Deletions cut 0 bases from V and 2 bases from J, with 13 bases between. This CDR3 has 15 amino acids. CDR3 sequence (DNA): TGCAGTGCTAGAGAGGGGGGAGGAGGCAACACTGAAGCTTTCTTT. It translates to CSAREGGGGNTEAFF.

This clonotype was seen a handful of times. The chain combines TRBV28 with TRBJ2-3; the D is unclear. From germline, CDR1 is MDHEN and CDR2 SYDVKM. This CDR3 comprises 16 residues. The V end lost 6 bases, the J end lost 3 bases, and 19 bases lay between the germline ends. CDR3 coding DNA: TGTGCCAGCAGACCTGCCGGGCAGGTCGGGACAGATACGCAGTATTTT. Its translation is CASRPAGQVGTDTQYF.

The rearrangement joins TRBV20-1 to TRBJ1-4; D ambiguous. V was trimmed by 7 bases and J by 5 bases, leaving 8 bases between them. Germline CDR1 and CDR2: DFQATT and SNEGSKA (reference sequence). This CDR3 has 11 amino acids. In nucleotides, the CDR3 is TGCAGTGGGGGTAGCAATGAAAAACTGTTTTTT. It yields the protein CSGGSNEKLFF.

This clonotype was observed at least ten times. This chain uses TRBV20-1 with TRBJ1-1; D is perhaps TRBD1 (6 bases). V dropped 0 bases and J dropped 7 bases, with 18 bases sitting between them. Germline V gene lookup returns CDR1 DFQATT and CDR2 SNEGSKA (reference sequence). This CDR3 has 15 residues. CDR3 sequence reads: CSAREPRTGANEAFF. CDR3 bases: TGCAGTGCTAGAGAACCAAGGACGGGGGCGAATGAAGCTTTCTTT.

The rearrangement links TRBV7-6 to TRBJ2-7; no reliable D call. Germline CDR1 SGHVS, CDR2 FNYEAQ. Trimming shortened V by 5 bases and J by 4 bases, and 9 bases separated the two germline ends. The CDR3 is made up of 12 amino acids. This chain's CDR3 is CASSPLTYEQYF. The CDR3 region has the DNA TGTGCCAGCAGCCCACTGACTTACGAGCAGTACTTC.

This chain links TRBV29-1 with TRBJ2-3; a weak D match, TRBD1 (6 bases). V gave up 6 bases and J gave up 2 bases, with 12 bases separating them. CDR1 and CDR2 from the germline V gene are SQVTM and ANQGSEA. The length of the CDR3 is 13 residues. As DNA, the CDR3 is TGCAGCGTGGGGACAACTAACACAGATACGCAGTATTTT. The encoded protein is CSVGTTNTDTQYF.

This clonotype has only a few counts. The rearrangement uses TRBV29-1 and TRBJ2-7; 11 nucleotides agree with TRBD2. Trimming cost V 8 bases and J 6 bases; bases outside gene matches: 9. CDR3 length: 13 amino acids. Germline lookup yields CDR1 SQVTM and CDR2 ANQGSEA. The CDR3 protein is CSFKLAGVGEQYF. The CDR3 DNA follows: TGCAGCTTTAAACTAGCGGGAGTCGGCGAGCAGTACTTC.

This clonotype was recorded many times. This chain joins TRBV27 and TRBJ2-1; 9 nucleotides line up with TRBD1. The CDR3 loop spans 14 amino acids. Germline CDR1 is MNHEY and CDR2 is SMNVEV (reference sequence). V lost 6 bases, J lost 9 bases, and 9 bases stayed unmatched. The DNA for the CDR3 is TGTGCCAGCAGCCTGGGACAGGGTATCGGTGAGCAGTTCTTC. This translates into CASSLGQGIGEQFF.

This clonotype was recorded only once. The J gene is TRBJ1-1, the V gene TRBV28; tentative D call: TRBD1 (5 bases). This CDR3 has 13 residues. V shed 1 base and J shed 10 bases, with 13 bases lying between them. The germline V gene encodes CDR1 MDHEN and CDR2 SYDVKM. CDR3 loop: CASSLSGVGAAFF. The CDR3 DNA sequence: TGTGCCAGCAGTTTATCGGGGGTAGGGGCAGCTTTCTTT. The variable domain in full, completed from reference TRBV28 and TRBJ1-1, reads DVKVTQSSRYLVKRTGEKVFLECVQDMDHENMFWYRQDPGLGLRLIYFSYDVKMKEKGDIPEGYSVSREKKERFSLILESASTNQTSMYLCASSLSGVGAAFFGQGTRLTVV.

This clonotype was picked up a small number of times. The CDR3 loop reads CSVGGQALNTGELFF. In DNA, the CDR3 is TGCAGCGTGGGTGGACAGGCGCTGAACACCGGGGAGCTGTTTTTT. The chain uses TRBV29-1 and TRBJ2-2, with TRBD1 identical over 7 bases. Germline assignment: CDR1 SQVTM and CDR2 ANQGSEA. The trim removed 6 bases at V and 1 base at J, leaving 8 bases unmatched. The CDR3 is made up of 15 amino acids.

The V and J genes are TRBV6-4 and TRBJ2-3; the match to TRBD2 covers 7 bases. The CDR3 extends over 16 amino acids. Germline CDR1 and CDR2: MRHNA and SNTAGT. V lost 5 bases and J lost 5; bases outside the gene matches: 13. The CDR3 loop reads CASSPHTAGDLDTQYF. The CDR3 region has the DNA TGTGCCAGCAGTCCCCATACGGCGGGAGACCTAGATACGCAGTATTTT.

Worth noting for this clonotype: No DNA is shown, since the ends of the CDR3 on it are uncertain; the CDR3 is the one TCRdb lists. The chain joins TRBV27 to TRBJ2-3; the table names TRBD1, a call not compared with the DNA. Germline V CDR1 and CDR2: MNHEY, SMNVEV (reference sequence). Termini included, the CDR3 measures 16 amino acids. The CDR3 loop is CASSFGSGWAADTQYF.

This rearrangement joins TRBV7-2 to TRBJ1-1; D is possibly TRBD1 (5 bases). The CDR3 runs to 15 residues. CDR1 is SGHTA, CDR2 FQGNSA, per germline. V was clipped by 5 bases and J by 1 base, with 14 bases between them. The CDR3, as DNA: TGTGCCAGCAGCACCCTGGGGCAGCCGAACACTGAAGCTTTCTTT. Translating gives CASSTLGQPNTEAFF.

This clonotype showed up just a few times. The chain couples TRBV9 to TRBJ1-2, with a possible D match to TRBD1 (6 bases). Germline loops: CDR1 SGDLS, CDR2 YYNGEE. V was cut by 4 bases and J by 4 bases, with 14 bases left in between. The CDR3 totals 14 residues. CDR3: CASSLETGRYGYTF. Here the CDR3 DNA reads TGTGCCAGCAGCCTGGAGACAGGCCGCTATGGCTACACCTTC.

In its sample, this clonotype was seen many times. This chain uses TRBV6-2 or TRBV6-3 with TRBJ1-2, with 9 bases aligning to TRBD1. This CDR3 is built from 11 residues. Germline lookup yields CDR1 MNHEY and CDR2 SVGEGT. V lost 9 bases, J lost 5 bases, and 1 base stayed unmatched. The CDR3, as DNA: TGTGCCAGTGGACAGGGGTATGGCTACACCTTC. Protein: CASGQGYGYTF.